The clone carrying this T cell receptor (beta chain) has a single count. Trimming left V 1 base short and J 0 bases short, with 15 bases between. The CDR3 consists of 17 residues. The V gene's germline CDR1 is MNHEY and CDR2 SMNVEV (reference sequence). This entry is derived from a study of monozygotic twins with cystic fibrosis. Looking at the study overall: With about 15 PCR cycles, barcoded libraries came from roughly 2.8 micrograms of fragmented DNA.

Libraries were prepared by immunoSEQ multiplex PCR; TCRdb keeps only in-frame clonotypes and omits some of them. The sample gives approximately 14,000 clones, around 91% of which show up once; less than 0.8% is in the top ten. The chain uses TRBV27 and TRBJ1-2; D is perhaps TRBD1 (5 bases). This sequence originates from a boy younger than 18 with cystic fibrosis. Sequenced sample: blood. As DNA, the CDR3 is TGTGCCAGCAGTTTATGGGCACCTCGGGGGTCTAACTATGGCTACACCTTC. Translation: CASSLWAPRGSNYGYTF.